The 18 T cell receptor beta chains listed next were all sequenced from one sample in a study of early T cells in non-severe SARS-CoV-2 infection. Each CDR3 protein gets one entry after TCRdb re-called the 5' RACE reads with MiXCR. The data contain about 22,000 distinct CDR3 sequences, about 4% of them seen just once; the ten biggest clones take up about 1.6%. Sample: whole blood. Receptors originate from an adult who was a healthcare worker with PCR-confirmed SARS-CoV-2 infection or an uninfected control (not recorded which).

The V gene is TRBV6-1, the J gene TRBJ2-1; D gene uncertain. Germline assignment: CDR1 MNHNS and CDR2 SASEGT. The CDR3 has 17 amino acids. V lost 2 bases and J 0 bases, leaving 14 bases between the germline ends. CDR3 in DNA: TGTGCCAGCAGTGAATTCAGTCACGGAAGCTCCTACAATGAGCAGTTCTTC. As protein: CASSEFSHGSSYNEQFF.

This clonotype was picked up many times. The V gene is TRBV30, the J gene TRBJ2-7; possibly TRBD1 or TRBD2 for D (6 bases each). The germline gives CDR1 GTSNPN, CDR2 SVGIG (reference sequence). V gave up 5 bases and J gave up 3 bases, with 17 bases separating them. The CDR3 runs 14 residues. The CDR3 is CAWGSSGAYYEQYF. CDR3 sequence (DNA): TGTGCCTGGGGGTCCTCGGGGGCCTACTACGAGCAGTACTTC.

The CDR3 region has the DNA TGTGCCAGCATAAAGACCCCTCAGGGCTCCTACAATGAGCAGTTCTTC. This translates into CASIKTPQGSYNEQFF. The J gene is TRBJ2-1, the V gene TRBV7-9, with a tentative D call TRBD1 (5 bases). The CDR3 extends over 16 amino acids. CDR1 is SEHNR and CDR2 is FQNEAQ in the germline V gene (reference sequence). The ends were cut back, 7 bases at V and 0 bases at J, with 16 bases in the middle.

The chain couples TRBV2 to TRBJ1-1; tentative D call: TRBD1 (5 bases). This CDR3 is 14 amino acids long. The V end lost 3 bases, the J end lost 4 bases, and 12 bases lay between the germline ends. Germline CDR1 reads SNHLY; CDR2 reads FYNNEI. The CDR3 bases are TGTGCCAGCAGTGAGGGGCCCTGGGGCACTGAAGCTTTCTTT. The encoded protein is CASSEGPWGTEAFF.

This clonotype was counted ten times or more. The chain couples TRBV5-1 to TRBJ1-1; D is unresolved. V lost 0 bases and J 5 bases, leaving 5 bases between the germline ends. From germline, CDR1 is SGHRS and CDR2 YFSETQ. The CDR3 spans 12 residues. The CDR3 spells CASSLGKTEAFF. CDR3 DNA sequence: TGCGCCAGCAGCTTGGGTAAGACTGAAGCTTTCTTT.

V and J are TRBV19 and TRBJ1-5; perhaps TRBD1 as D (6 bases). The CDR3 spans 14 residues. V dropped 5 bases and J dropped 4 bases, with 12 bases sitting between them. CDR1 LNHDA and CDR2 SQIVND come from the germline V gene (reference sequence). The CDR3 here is CASSADSPNQPQHF. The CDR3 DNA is TGTGCCAGTAGTGCGGACAGCCCTAATCAGCCCCAGCATTTT.

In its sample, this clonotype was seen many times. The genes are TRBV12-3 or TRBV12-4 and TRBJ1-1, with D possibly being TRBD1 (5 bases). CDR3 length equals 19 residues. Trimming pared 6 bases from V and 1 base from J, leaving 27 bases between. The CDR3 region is CASRGLQGKRSAGNTEAFF. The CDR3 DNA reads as TGTGCCAGCAGAGGACTCCAGGGAAAACGGTCAGCAGGGAACACTGAAGCTTTCTTT.

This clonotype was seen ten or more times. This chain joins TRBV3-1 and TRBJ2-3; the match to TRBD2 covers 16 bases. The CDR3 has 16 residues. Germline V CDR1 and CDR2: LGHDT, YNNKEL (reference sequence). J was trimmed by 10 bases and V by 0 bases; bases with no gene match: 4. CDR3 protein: CASSQEGLAGGRAQYF. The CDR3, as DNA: TGTGCCAGCAGCCAAGAGGGACTAGCGGGGGGGCGGGCGCAGTATTTT.

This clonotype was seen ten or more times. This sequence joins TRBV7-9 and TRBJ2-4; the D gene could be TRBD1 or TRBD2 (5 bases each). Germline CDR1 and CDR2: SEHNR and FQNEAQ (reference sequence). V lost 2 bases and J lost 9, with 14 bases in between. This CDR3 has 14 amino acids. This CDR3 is CASSLYGGGGIQYF. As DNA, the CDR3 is TGTGCCAGCAGCTTATATGGGGGTGGAGGCATTCAGTACTTC.

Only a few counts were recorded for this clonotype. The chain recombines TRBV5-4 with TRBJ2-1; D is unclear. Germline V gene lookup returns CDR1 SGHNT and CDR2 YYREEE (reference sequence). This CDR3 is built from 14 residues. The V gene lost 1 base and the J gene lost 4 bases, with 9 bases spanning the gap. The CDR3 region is CASSLRDKYNEQFF. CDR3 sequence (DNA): TGTGCCAGCAGCTTGAGAGACAAATACAATGAGCAGTTCTTC.

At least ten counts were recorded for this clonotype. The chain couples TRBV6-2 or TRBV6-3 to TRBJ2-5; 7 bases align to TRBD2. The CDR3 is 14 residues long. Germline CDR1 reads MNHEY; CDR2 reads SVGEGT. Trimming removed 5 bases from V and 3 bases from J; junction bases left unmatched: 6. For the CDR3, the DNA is TGTGCCAGCAGTCTCTGGACTAGTAAAGAGACCCAGTACTTC. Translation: CASSLWTSKETQYF.

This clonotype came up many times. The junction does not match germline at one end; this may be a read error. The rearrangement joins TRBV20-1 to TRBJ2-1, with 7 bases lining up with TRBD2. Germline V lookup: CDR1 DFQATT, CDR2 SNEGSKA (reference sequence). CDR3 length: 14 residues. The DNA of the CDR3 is TGCAGTGCAAGAGCGGGAAGCTCCTACAATGAGCAGTTCTTC. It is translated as CSARAGSSYNEQFF.

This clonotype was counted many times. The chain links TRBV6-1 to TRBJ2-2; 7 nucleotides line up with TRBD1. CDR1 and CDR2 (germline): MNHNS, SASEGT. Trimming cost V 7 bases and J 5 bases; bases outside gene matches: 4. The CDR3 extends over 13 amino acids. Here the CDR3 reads CASKDRETGELFF. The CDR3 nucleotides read TGTGCCAGCAAAGACAGGGAGACCGGGGAGCTGTTTTTT.

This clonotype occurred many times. The CDR3 region is CASSHGGDRTDTQYF. CDR3 coding DNA: TGCGCCAGCAGCCATGGGGGGGACCGCACAGATACGCAGTATTTT. The genes are TRBV4-1 and TRBJ2-3; TRBD2 agrees at 7 bases. CDR1 is MGHRA and CDR2 is YSYEKL in the germline V gene. The CDR3 is 15 residues long. V was clipped by 3 bases and J by 1 base; unmatched bases: 4.

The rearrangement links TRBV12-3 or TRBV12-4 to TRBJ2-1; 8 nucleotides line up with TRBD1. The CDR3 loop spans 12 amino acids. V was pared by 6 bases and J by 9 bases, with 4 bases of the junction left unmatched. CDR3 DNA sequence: TGTGCCAGCAGAACAGGGGGAGGTGAGCAGTTCTTC. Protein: CASRTGGGEQFF.

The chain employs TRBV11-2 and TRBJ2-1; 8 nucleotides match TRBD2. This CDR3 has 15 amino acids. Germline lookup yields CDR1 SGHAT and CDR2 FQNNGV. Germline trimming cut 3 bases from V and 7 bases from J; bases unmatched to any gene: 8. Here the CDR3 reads CASSFTSGGANEQFF. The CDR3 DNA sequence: TGTGCCAGCAGCTTTACTAGCGGCGGCGCGAATGAGCAGTTCTTC.

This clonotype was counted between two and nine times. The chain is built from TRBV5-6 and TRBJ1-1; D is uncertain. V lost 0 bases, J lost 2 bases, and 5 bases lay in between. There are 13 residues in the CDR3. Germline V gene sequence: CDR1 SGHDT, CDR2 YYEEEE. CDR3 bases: TGTGCCAGCAGCTTGGTGGCCAACACTGAAGCTTTCTTT. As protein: CASSLVANTEAFF.

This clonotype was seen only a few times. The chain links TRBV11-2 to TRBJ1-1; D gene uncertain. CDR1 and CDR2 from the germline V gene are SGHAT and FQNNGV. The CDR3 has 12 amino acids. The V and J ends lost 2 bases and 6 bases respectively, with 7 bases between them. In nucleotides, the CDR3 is TGTGCCAGCAGCTTAATAGGGTCTGAAGCTTTCTTT. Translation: CASSLIGSEAFF.